This TCR beta chain originates from a study of beta chain features in type 1 diabetes. The study's findings and limits: Among all four CD4+ subsets, Type 1 diabetes patients had TCRB CDR3s that were moderately but significantly shorter. A PCR bias possibly favoring shorter templates would apply equally to patients and controls.

This clone was counted only a few times. What it binds is not known. Each of the CD4+ naive, central memory, regulatory and stem cell-like memory populations was sorted via CD45RO/CCR7/CD25/CD127/CD95/CD27. Sequenced material consisted of expressed TCRB transcripts (all of the isolated RNA was reverse transcribed). TCRdb's copy holds only in-frame clones and misses some; the assay was immunoSEQ multiplex PCR. The table shows under 250,000 clones, with around 26% occurring only once. The material sequenced was central memory CD4+ T cells from blood. The source is a man aged 25 to 45 in good health.

The CDR3 coding sequence is TGCGCCAGCAGTCAGGTCGCGTATTCGGACCAAGAGACCCAGTACTTC. It encodes CASSQVAYSDQETQYF. This chain links TRBV5-1 with TRBJ2-5, with D unresolved. The CDR3 length is 16 residues. Per the germline V gene, CDR1 is SGHRS and CDR2 is YFSETQ. Trimming left V 5 bases short and J 0 bases short, with 17 bases between.